This T cell receptor (beta chain) originates from a study of T-cell memory formation after mild COVID-19. The ends were cut back, 6 bases at V and 3 bases at J, with 14 bases in the middle. CDR1 KGHSH and CDR2 LQKENI come from the germline V gene. This CDR3 region has 14 residues. Researchers used 5'RACE with constant-segment primers to make TCR alpha and TCR beta cDNA libraries that carry sample barcodes and UMIs. TCRdb re-analysed the 5' RACE reads in MiXCR, keeping a single row per CDR3 protein. Among around 400,000 distinct CDR3 sequences, 20% to 25% were seen once, and the ten largest hold about 8.7%.

Source material: PBMCs or a T cell subset sorted from them (not recorded which). The chain recombines TRBV18 with TRBJ1-1, with D tentatively TRBD1 (6 bases). This TCR came from an adult woman who had mild COVID-19 (a few samples of this study predate the infection). Cell type and time point are not known. CDR3 nucleotide sequence: TGTGCCAGCTCCCCCCAACAGGGCCACACTGAAGCTTTCTTT. This translates into CASSPQQGHTEAFF.